The 25 T cell receptor beta chains given below trace back to one sample, sequenced in a study of CD8+ T cells in alopecia areata listed by TCRdb under 2018. Libraries were constructed by the immunoSEQ multiplex PCR assay. For TCR sequencing, RNA was extracted from every sample and reverse transcribed into cDNA to serve as template. TCRdb carries this immuneACCESS record with in-frame sequences only. Its versions omit some clonotypes, under half of them owing to an unresolved V gene in the studies checked, with the rest unexplained. This sample holds some 200,000 clones; approximately 56% were observed only once. The leading ten clones occupy around 3.2% of the sample. According to the study, the label for this sample's time point signals: around 4 weeks on oral tofacitinib. The treatment or condition label corresponds to: oral pan-JAK inhibitor, 5-10 mg twice daily. This material consisted of CD4+ T cells sorted from blood, taken at week 4, from a patient treated with tofacitinib. Every receptor here comes from a human donor with alopecia areata.

The chain recombines TRBV28 with TRBJ1-2; the D gene is possibly TRBD1 (6 bases). The CDR3 contains 14 residues. Germline V gene data show CDR1 as MDHEN and CDR2 as SYDVKM. Trimming shortened V by 3 bases and J by 4 bases, and 12 bases separated the two germline ends. CDR3 sequence reads: CASSLYTGSYGYTF. The CDR3 bases are TGTGCCAGCAGTTTGTATACAGGGTCCTATGGCTACACCTTC.

This clone was detected once. The genes are TRBV5-1 and TRBJ2-7; a weak D match, TRBD1 (6 bases). This CDR3 is built from 14 residues. Germline V CDR1 and CDR2: SGHRS, YFSETQ. With 1 base removed from V and 4 bases from J, the gap between germline ends came to 12 bases. The CDR3 region has the DNA TGCGCCAGCAGCTTGAGCGGACAGATTTACGAGCAGTACTTC. Amino acids: CASSLSGQIYEQYF.

Comment on this clone: The junction departs from germline at one end; a sequencing error may be responsible. V is TRBV29-1 and J is TRBJ2-7; 8 nucleotides match TRBD1. The CDR3 totals 15 residues. Germline CDR1 is SQVTM and CDR2 is ANQGSEA. CDR3 sequence: CSVEGRGLTSYEQYF. CDR3 in DNA: TGCAGCGTGGAAGGCAGGGGGCTCACCTCCTACGAGCAGTACTTC.

The rearrangement links TRBV29-1 to TRBJ2-3, with D perhaps being TRBD1 or TRBD2 (5 bases each). The CDR3 totals 13 residues. Germline lookup yields CDR1 SQVTM and CDR2 ANQGSEA. Trimming took off 2 bases at V and 4 bases at J, with 10 bases between the two ends. CDR3 sequence (DNA): TGCAGCGTTGAACAGGGACCTGCAGATACGCAGTATTTT. Encoded protein: CSVEQGPADTQYF.

The chain is built from TRBV30 and TRBJ1-2; perhaps TRBD1 as D (5 bases). Trimming stripped 2 bases from V and 8 bases from J, with 15 bases between. Germline assignment: CDR1 GTSNPN and CDR2 SVGIG (reference sequence). The CDR3 covers 13 residues. The CDR3 loop is CAWSILGTAGYTF. CDR3 DNA sequence: TGTGCCTGGAGTATCCTCGGGACGGCGGGCTACACCTTC.

This clone was seen a few times. The rearrangement joins TRBV29-1 to TRBJ1-2; D ambiguous. V was shortened by 3 bases and J by 4 bases, with 9 bases between the two germline ends. The CDR3 spans 12 residues. The germline V gene encodes CDR1 SQVTM and CDR2 ANQGSEA. CDR3 region: CSVELAPYGYTF. CDR3 DNA: TGCAGCGTTGAGCTGGCCCCCTATGGCTACACCTTC.

The chain joins TRBV4-1 to TRBJ2-1; TRBD2 might be the D (5 bases). The CDR3 is made up of 16 amino acids. The V end was cut by 0 bases, the J end by 8 bases, with 17 bases between. Germline V gene data show CDR1 as MGHRA and CDR2 as YSYEKL. The CDR3 bases are TGCGCCAGCAGCCAAGATATCCGGGGAGTTCTATATGAGCAGTTCTTC. Residues: CASSQDIRGVLYEQFF.

The chain combines TRBV25-1 with TRBJ1-2; D perhaps matches TRBD1 (6 bases). CDR3 length: 12 amino acids. The V gene lost 8 bases and the J gene lost 8 bases, with 15 bases spanning the gap. Germline V gene sequence: CDR1 MGHDK, CDR2 SYGVNS. CDR3 in amino acids: CASQGPNRGYTF. The DNA for the CDR3 is TGTGCCAGCCAGGGGCCGAATAGAGGCTACACCTTC.

The rearrangement links TRBV5-1 to TRBJ2-5; D may be TRBD1 (5 bases). This CDR3 spans 15 amino acids. In germline, CDR1 is SGHRS, CDR2 YFSETQ. V dropped 0 bases and J dropped 5 bases, with 14 bases sitting between them. The CDR3 sequence: CASSLAFGARETQYF. The CDR3 nucleotides read TGCGCCAGCAGCTTGGCCTTTGGGGCCCGCGAGACCCAGTACTTC.

The CDR3 nucleotides are TGTGCCAGCCGACTCGAGGGAAATCAGCCCCAGCATTTT. Translation gives CASRLEGNQPQHF. The chain combines TRBV2 with TRBJ1-5; D is unclear. V lost 8 bases and J 4 bases, leaving 12 bases between the germline ends. Germline V gives CDR1 SNHLY, CDR2 FYNNEI. The CDR3 covers 13 residues.

The chain carries TRBV30 and TRBJ2-7, with D maybe TRBD1 (7 bases). Trimming removed 3 bases from V and 2 bases from J, with 11 bases in between. The CDR3 sequence is 13 residues long. The germline V gene has CDR1 GTSNPN and CDR2 SVGIG (reference sequence). The chain's CDR3 is CAWSGRGAYEQYF. CDR3 coding DNA: TGTGCCTGGAGCGGCAGGGGGGCCTACGAGCAGTACTTC.

This clone was counted a few times. V gene TRBV18 combines with J gene TRBJ2-3; D not certain. The CDR3 totals 13 residues. The V and J ends lost 3 bases and 4 bases respectively, with 8 bases between them. Per germline, CDR1 KGHSH and CDR2 LQKENI. CDR3 DNA: TGTGCCAGCTCACCCGAAACGGCAGATACGCAGTATTTT. This codes for CASSPETADTQYF. Filled out from reference TRBV18 and TRBJ2-3, the complete variable domain reads NAGVMQNPRHLVRRRGQEARLRCSPMKGHSHVYWYRQLPEEGLKFMVYLQKENIIDESGMPKERFSAEFPKEGPSILRIQQVVRGDSAAYFCASSPETADTQYFGPGTRLTVL.

This clone has just a few counts. The chain links TRBV11-2 to TRBJ1-5; TRBD1 matches at 7 bases. The ends lost 4 bases at V and 5 bases at J; junction bases unmatched: 2. The germline gives CDR1 SGHAT, CDR2 FQNNGV. The CDR3 totals 13 residues. CDR3 bases: TGTGCCAGCAGCTCCGACAGGGATCAGCCCCAGCATTTT. Translated: CASSSDRDQPQHF.

This chain joins TRBV6-6 and TRBJ2-3; D not resolved. This CDR3 has 15 amino acids. Trimming pared 2 bases from V and 6 bases from J, leaving 15 bases between. The germline gives CDR1 MNHNY, CDR2 SVGAGI (reference sequence). The CDR3: CASSYGRPHVDTQYF. As DNA, the CDR3 is TGTGCCAGCAGTTACGGGCGACCCCACGTTGATACGCAGTATTTT.

This clone turned up a few times. DNA of the CDR3: TGTGCCAGTAGTACGGACAGGGAGAGATCCTACGAGCAGTACTTC. Amino acid sequence: CASSTDRERSYEQYF. The V gene is TRBV19, the J gene TRBJ2-7, with 8 bases that match TRBD1. The ends lost 4 bases at V and 1 base at J; junction bases unmatched: 6. Germline CDR1 LNHDA, CDR2 SQIVND (reference sequence). This CDR3 contains 15 residues.

The gene calls are TRBV2 and TRBJ1-6; TRBD1 agrees at 11 bases. Germline V CDR1 and CDR2: SNHLY, FYNNEI. The CDR3 spans 17 residues. Losses at the gene ends were 0 bases for V and 7 bases for J; bases not matched to a gene: 5. The CDR3 region has the DNA TGTGCCAGCAGTGAAGCGCTGGGGACAGGGGGGAATTCACCCCTCCACTTT. Translation gives CASSEALGTGGNSPLHF.

The chain carries TRBV2 and TRBJ1-4; no clear D. Trimming removed 6 bases at V and 8 bases at J, with 10 bases between. Germline V gene sequence: CDR1 SNHLY, CDR2 FYNNEI. This CDR3 has 12 amino acids. As DNA, the CDR3 is TGTGCCAGCAGCCAGCCGACAGAAAAACTGTTTTTT. Protein: CASSQPTEKLFF.

This clone has a single count. The chain has TRBV27 and TRBJ2-7, with TRBD1 matching over 7 bases. The CDR3 sequence is 17 residues long. CDR1 is MNHEY and CDR2 is SMNVEV in the germline V gene (reference sequence). Germline trimming cut 2 bases from V and 6 bases from J; bases unmatched to any gene: 16. The CDR3 loop reads CASSLLPLRDRGLEQYF. The CDR3 DNA follows: TGTGCCAGCAGTTTACTACCCCTCCGGGACAGAGGCCTCGAGCAGTACTTC.

The rearrangement links TRBV5-1 to TRBJ2-1, with a tentative D call TRBD2 (6 bases). The CDR3 loop spans 15 amino acids. The V gene lost 3 bases and the J gene lost 4 bases, with 14 bases spanning the gap. Germline loops: CDR1 SGHRS, CDR2 YFSETQ. Written as DNA, the CDR3 is TGCGCCAGCAGCTCGGGGGAAAGTGTATACAATGAGCAGTTCTTC. Its protein is CASSSGESVYNEQFF.

Only a few counts were recorded for this clone. The chain combines TRBV5-1 with TRBJ2-5; TRBD1 agrees at 9 bases. The CDR3 is made up of 14 amino acids. Germline assignment: CDR1 SGHRS and CDR2 YFSETQ. Trimming at V came to 2 bases and at J to 4 bases, leaving 3 bases not matched to a gene. The CDR3 spells CASSLQGARETQYF. The CDR3 DNA follows: TGCGCCAGCAGCTTACAGGGGGCTCGAGAGACCCAGTACTTC.

CDR3 residues: CASSLGLAGGQETQYF. The CDR3 DNA reads as TGCGCCAGCAGCTTGGGACTAGCGGGGGGGCAAGAGACCCAGTACTTC. The chain couples TRBV5-1 to TRBJ2-5, with TRBD2 matching 14 bases. With V trimmed by 0 bases and J by 2 bases, 0 bases remained unmatched. Germline V CDR1 and CDR2: SGHRS, YFSETQ. The CDR3 extends over 16 amino acids.

Only a few counts were recorded for this clone. The chain has TRBV25-1 and TRBJ1-6; no clear D. Germline loops: CDR1 MGHDK, CDR2 SYGVNS. The CDR3 totals 14 residues. Trimming removed 1 base from V and 14 bases from J, with 15 bases in between. CDR3 residues: CASSEFPGKGSLHF. The CDR3 DNA sequence: TGTGCCAGCAGTGAATTCCCCGGGAAGGGATCCCTCCACTTT.

This clone was observed a handful of times. This chain connects TRBV6-5 to TRBJ2-5; 7 nucleotides align to TRBD1. Trimming at V came to 1 base and at J to 3 bases, leaving 2 bases not matched to a gene. Germline CDR1 MNHEY, CDR2 SVGAGI. The CDR3 contains 14 residues. This CDR3 reads CASSYLTGKETQYF. In DNA form, the CDR3 reads TGTGCCAGCAGTTACTTGACAGGGAAAGAGACCCAGTACTTC.

The chain links TRBV14 to TRBJ2-7; 8 bases are a match to TRBD1. The CDR3 has 16 residues. The V and J ends lost 2 bases and 3 bases, in that order; junction bases with no gene match: 9. Germline loops: CDR1 SGHDN, CDR2 FVKESK. The CDR3 is CASSQRPLTGVYEQYF. The CDR3 bases are TGTGCCAGCAGCCAACGACCATTGACAGGGGTCTACGAGCAGTACTTC.

This chain links TRBV9 with TRBJ1-2, with TRBD1 matching over 7 bases. V lost 5 bases and J lost 2; bases outside the gene matches: 6. The CDR3 length is 14 residues. Germline CDR1 SGDLS, CDR2 YYNGEE. The CDR3 coding sequence is TGTGCCAGCAGGAGGGGGGACAGCAACTATGGCTACACCTTC. As protein: CASRRGDSNYGYTF.